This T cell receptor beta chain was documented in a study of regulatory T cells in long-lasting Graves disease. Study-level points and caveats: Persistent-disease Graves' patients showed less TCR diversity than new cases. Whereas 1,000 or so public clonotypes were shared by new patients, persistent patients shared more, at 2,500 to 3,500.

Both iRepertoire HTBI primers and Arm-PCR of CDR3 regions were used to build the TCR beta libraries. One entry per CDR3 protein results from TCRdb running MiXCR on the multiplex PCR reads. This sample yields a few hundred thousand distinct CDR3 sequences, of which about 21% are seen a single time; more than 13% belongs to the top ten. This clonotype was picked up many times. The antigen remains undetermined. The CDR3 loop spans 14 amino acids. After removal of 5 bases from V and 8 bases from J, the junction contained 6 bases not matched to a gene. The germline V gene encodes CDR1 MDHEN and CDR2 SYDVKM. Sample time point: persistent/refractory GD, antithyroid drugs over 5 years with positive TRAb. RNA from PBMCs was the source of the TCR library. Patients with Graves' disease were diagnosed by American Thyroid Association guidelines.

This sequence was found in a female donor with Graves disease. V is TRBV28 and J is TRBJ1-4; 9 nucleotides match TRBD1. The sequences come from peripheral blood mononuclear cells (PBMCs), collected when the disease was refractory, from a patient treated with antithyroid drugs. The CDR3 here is CASSPDRGWEKLFF. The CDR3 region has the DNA TGTGCCAGCAGTCCGGACAGGGGTTGGGAAAAACTGTTTTTT.